Listed below are T cell receptor beta chains from one sample, sequenced in a study of CD8 T cells in Susac syndrome. MiXCR was run by TCRdb on the immunoSEQ multiplex PCR reads, yielding one entry per CDR3 protein. The table lists around 71,000 distinct CDR3 sequences, roughly 93% of them singletons. What was sequenced was CD4+ T cells from PBMCs. The source is a human donor with Susac syndrome. CDR3s include the opening cysteine and the closing phenylalanine or tryptophan. Size is stated for part of the rows, as once, few or many counts, or as a class when the clone is expanded.

>TRBV20-1|.
CSAHYPGSDEQFF
>TRBV5-4|.
CASSLGQRQPQHF
>TRBV18|once
CASSPPMGNEQFF
>TRBV5-1|.
CASSQWDSSSYNSPLHF
>TRBV5-1|.
CASSPRQGPGSEQYF
>TRBV7-3|.
CASSFSLDGEQYF
>TRBV5-6|few
CASRHFLGTEAFF
>TRBV5-1|.
CASSLALPGTANSPLHF
>TRBV18|.
CASSPGGLVSYEQYF
>TRBV6-2/TRBV6-3|.
CASSEANSPLHF
>TRBV12-3/TRBV12-4|.
CASSLTSWENIQYF
>TRBV9|.
CASSVETEDRYGYTF
>TRBV30|.
CAWSVPSSYEQYF
>TRBV5-4|.
CASSGAVGRGIPGEQYF
>TRBV18|.
CASSQQGYNSPLHF
>TRBV30|.
CAWRAQGTGANVLTF
>TRBV6-5|.
CASSLRVSGANVLTF
>TRBV28|.
CASRSPGQGATDTQYF
>TRBV6-5|few
CASSRTGEGEQYF
>TRBV19|.
CASSIAGRGNAYEQYF
>TRBV7-2|.
CASRLDRHSMETQYF
>TRBV25-1|.
CASSEAGGTQPQHF
>TRBV7-6|.
CASSPGQGGPYEQYF
>TRBV25-1|.
CATSPGTDLYGYTF
>TRBV28|.
CASKPRRYNTEAFF
>TRBV20-1|.
CSASPVRWIEGDTYNEQFF
>TRBV7-3|.
CASSYNPGTHYNEQFF
>TRBV30|.
CAWRSKGAGETQYF
>TRBV27|once
CASSFKDTYTEAFF
>TRBV27|.
CASSFYNPQGRETQYF
>TRBV19|once
CASTPDIPNTDTQYF
>TRBV9|.
CASSSEAGLSSYNEQFF
>TRBV10-3|.
CAIKGQATEAFF
>TRBV6-5|.
CASGRGLGDEQFF
>TRBV28|.
CASSKGQPTDTQYF
>TRBV9|.
CASSANTGGSEKLFF
>TRBV5-1|.
CASSFERIYYEQYF
>TRBV12-3/TRBV12-4|.
CASSSTGVSPLHF
>TRBV11-2|.
CASSPLSYTIYF
>TRBV7-3|.
CASSLTGRGTQYF
>TRBV4-2|.
CASSQDLLRDTLYNEQFF
>TRBV5-1|.
CASSFGQGKVYYGYTF
>TRBV4-2|.
CASSVRLQSRANVLTF
>TRBV2|.
CASSEGHPTADEQYF
>TRBV9|.
CASHWGASGANVLTF
>TRBV7-2|.
CASSRRTGGPYEQYF
>TRBV24-1|.
CATSPGYNSPLHF
>TRBV4-2|once
CASSHERGSYTF
>TRBV14|.
CASSREAGGMETQYF